This TCR beta chain was sequenced in a study of neurological immune-mediated disorders. At least ten counts were recorded for this clonotype. The antigen is not known. The cDNA came from 5'RACE, which used 10-nucleotide random UMIs. MiXCR, run by TCRdb on the 5' RACE reads, gives a single entry per CDR3 protein. The table includes approximately 80,000 distinct CDR3 sequences, almost 6% detected once. Sample time point: longitudinal time-point 2. It was from 2 million PBMCs stored at -80 C that the unsorted libraries were obtained. In germline, CDR1 is SGHDT, CDR2 YYEEEE. The CDR3 runs 13 residues. V lost 7 bases, J lost 5 bases, and 13 bases lay in between. Findings and caveats of the study: The absence of shared CDR3 amino acid sequences among expanded clones across subjects suggests private repertoires in all groups. There was no clinical or MRI feature that was associated with the multiple sclerosis repertoire cluster.

This receptor was taken from a woman in her sixties with multiple sclerosis. The chain uses TRBV5-6 and TRBJ1-5; no reliable D call. Sample: PBMCs. CDR3 amino acids: CASSREGYQPQHF. In DNA form, the CDR3 reads TGTGCCAGCTCCCGGGAGGGTTATCAGCCCCAGCATTTT.